This T cell receptor beta chain was sequenced for a study of blood T cell repertoires in COVID-19. Study background: The cDNA or gDNA used as material had been derived from T cells, B-cell-depleted T cells, or PBMCs.

TCRdb keeps only in-frame clones here, not all; method: immunoSEQ multiplex PCR. Counted here are 390,000 or so clones, around 87% occurring once; the ten biggest clones make up over 0.95%. V shed 5 bases, J shed 7 bases, and the junction held 9 bases outside the gene matches. The CDR3 is 16 residues long. CDR1 LNHDA and CDR2 SQIVND come from the germline V gene (reference sequence). What the recovered Cohort 3 donors had was two negative PCRs, clearance, or symptom resolution. Sequenced material: PBMCs or T cells enriched from blood (not recorded which). The rearrangement uses TRBV19 and TRBJ2-5; TRBD2 matches at 14 bases. The source of this sequence is a man aged 18 to 35 who had recovered from COVID-19. CDR3 in DNA: TGTGCCAGTAGTGGACTAGCGGGGGGCCAGGGAGCGACCCAGTACTTC. It specifies CASSGLAGGQGATQYF.